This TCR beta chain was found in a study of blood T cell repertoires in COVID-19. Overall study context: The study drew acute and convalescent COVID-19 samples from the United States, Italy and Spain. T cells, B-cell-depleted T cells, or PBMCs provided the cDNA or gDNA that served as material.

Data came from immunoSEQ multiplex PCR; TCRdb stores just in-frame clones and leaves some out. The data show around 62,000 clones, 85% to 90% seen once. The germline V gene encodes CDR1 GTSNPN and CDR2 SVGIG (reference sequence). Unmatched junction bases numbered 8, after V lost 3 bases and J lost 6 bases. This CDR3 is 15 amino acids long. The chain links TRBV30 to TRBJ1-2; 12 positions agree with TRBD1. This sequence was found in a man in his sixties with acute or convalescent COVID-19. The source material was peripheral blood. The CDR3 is CAWRGGQGARNGYTF. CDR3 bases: TGTGCCTGGAGAGGGGGACAGGGGGCGAGGAATGGCTACACCTTC. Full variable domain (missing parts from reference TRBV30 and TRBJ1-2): SQTIHQWPATLVQPVGSPLSLECTVEGTSNPNLYWYRQAAGRGLQLLFYSVGIGQISSEVPQNLSASRPQDRQFILSSKKLLLSDSGFYLCAWRGGQGARNGYTFGSGTRLTVV.